The 2 T cell receptor beta chains below were found in one sample sequenced in a study of T-cell memory formation after mild COVID-19. MiXCR, applied by TCRdb to the 5' RACE reads, yields one record per CDR3 protein. The table lists approximately 170,000 distinct CDR3 sequences, approximately 12% of them singletons. The sample consisted of PBMCs or a T cell subset sorted from them (not recorded which). Receptor source: a man younger than 35 who had mild COVID-19 (a few samples of this study predate the infection). Cell type and time point are not known.

This clonotype was observed a few times. The rearrangement uses TRBV18 and TRBJ1-2, with 8 bases matching TRBD1. The CDR3 sequence is 13 residues long. With 3 bases clipped from V and 8 bases from J, the junction kept 5 bases outside the gene matches. Germline V gene data show CDR1 as KGHSH and CDR2 as LQKENI. In DNA form, the CDR3 reads TGTGCCAGCTCACCGGACAGGGTCGTCGGCTACACCTTC. Its translation is CASSPDRVVGYTF.

This clonotype was picked up a small number of times. This chain links TRBV28 with TRBJ2-2; TRBD1 aligns across 7 bases. CDR3 length equals 14 residues. After removal of 6 bases from V and 9 bases from J, the junction contained 10 bases not matched to a gene. In germline, CDR1 is MDHEN, CDR2 SYDVKM. Written as DNA, the CDR3 is TGTGCCAGCAGAGAGGGGCAGGGGGTGCGGGAGCTGTTTTTT. Protein sequence: CASREGQGVRELFF. Full variable domain (missing parts from reference TRBV28 and TRBJ2-2): DVKVTQSSRYLVKRTGEKVFLECVQDMDHENMFWYRQDPGLGLRLIYFSYDVKMKEKGDIPEGYSVSREKKERFSLILESASTNQTSMYLCASREGQGVRELFFGEGSRLTVL.